The 10 T cell receptor beta chains given below trace back to one sample, sequenced in a study of cytomegalovirus exposure and HLA in healthy donors. PCR employed 60 Vbeta and 13 Jbeta primers. Generated by immunoSEQ multiplex PCR, the TCRdb table keeps only in-frame clones and is missing some. The repertoire holds hundreds of thousands of clones, roughly 79% seen once, with approximately 0.62% in the top ten. Material for sequencing was PBMCs. These receptors originate from a woman in her 40s in good health and CMV-seronegative.

The chain couples TRBV2 to TRBJ1-6; TRBD1 matches at 7 bases. The CDR3 sequence is 14 residues long. Unmatched junction bases numbered 6, after V lost 8 bases and J lost 5 bases. Germline V gene lookup returns CDR1 SNHLY and CDR2 FYNNEI. The CDR3 nucleotides read TGTGCCAGCTACGAGACAGGGAATAATTCACCCCTCCACTTT. Its translation is CASYETGNNSPLHF.

This clone was recorded once. The chain uses TRBV5-1 and TRBJ2-3; 10 nucleotides align to TRBD2. V gave up 3 bases and J gave up 4 bases; unmatched junction bases: 2. The CDR3 extends over 14 amino acids. Germline CDR1 reads SGHRS; CDR2 reads YFSETQ. As DNA, the CDR3 is TGCGCCAGCAGCTACGGACTAGCGGCAGATACGCAGTATTTT. This sequence encodes CASSYGLAADTQYF.

The V and J genes are TRBV19 and TRBJ1-5, with 7 positions matching TRBD1. Trimming removed 7 bases from V and 2 bases from J; junction bases left unmatched: 14. CDR3 length equals 17 residues. Germline CDR1 is LNHDA and CDR2 is SQIVND (reference sequence). The CDR3 reads CASIPSGTVARNQPQHF. As DNA, the CDR3 is TGTGCCAGTATCCCCTCCGGGACAGTGGCGCGCAATCAGCCCCAGCATTTT. The entire variable domain, with the rest obtained from reference TRBV19 and TRBJ1-5, is as follows: DGGITQSPKYLFRKEGQNVTLSCEQNLNHDAMYWYRQDPGQGLRLIYYSQIVNDFQKGDIAEGYSVSREKKESFPLTVTSAQKNPTAFYLCASIPSGTVARNQPQHFGDGTRLSIL.

CDR3 protein: CASSLNFVSTDTQYF. DNA for the CDR3: TGTGCCAGCAGCCTAAACTTCGTTAGCACAGATACGCAGTATTTT. The chain is built from TRBV5-4 and TRBJ2-3; D unresolved. Germline V gene lookup returns CDR1 SGHNT and CDR2 YYREEE (reference sequence). Trimming cost V 4 bases and J 0 bases, with 12 bases left between them. The CDR3 consists of 15 residues.

This chain links TRBV4-1 with TRBJ2-7, with D perhaps TRBD1 (5 bases). Germline V CDR1 and CDR2: MGHRA, YSYEKL. The CDR3 is 14 amino acids. V lost 0 bases and J lost 2, with 8 bases in between. The CDR3: CASSQDTGTYEQYF. CDR3 in DNA: TGCGCCAGCAGCCAAGATACAGGTACCTACGAGCAGTACTTC.

The chain combines TRBV6-5 with TRBJ2-1; 9 bases match TRBD1. V was clipped by 0 bases and J by 6 bases; unmatched bases: 3. The germline V gene encodes CDR1 MNHEY and CDR2 SVGAGI. This CDR3 has 15 residues. CDR3 in amino acids: CASSYSGTGFNEQFF. The DNA for the CDR3 is TGTGCCAGCAGTTACTCGGGGACAGGGTTCAATGAGCAGTTCTTC.

The chain employs TRBV5-1 and TRBJ2-7; 7 nucleotides agree with TRBD2. Germline V gives CDR1 SGHRS, CDR2 YFSETQ. The V segment lost 10 bases and the J segment 0 bases; nucleotides outside the gene matches: 7. This CDR3 is 13 amino acids long. The CDR3 DNA reads as TGCGCCTCTGGGGGGGGATCCTCCTACGAGCAGTACTTC. It codes for CASGGGSSYEQYF. Using reference TRBV5-1 and TRBJ2-7 for the parts outside the CDR3, the full variable domain is KAGVTQTPRYLIKTRGQQVTLSCSPISGHRSVSWYQQTPGQGLQFLFEYFSETQRNKGNFPGRFSGRQFSNSRSEMNVSTLELGDSALYLCASGGGSSYEQYFGPGTRLTVT.

The chain couples TRBV19 to TRBJ1-4, with TRBD1 matching over 7 bases. V trimming: 7 bases; J trimming: 3 bases; junction bases outside the gene matches: 5. Germline lookup yields CDR1 LNHDA and CDR2 SQIVND (reference sequence). CDR3 size: 14 residues. The CDR3 nucleotides read TGTGCCAGTACAAGGGGGCCGGCTAATGAAAAACTGTTTTTT. It specifies CASTRGPANEKLFF.

The V call is TRBV5-5, the J call TRBJ1-5, with TRBD1 identical over 7 bases. Unmatched junction bases numbered 7, after V lost 4 bases and J lost 6 bases. The germline V gene has CDR1 SGHKS and CDR2 YYEKEE (reference sequence). CDR3 length: 14 residues. CDR3: CASSQQGLRQPQHF. Written as DNA, the CDR3 is TGTGCCAGCAGCCAACAGGGGCTACGTCAGCCCCAGCATTTT.

V and J are TRBV19 and TRBJ1-1; D remains unclear. Germline V gives CDR1 LNHDA, CDR2 SQIVND (reference sequence). V was cut by 7 bases and J by 8 bases, with 20 bases left in between. The length of the CDR3 is 14 residues. The CDR3 nucleotides read TGTGCCAGTAAGAGTCCTCACCCAAGTGCGGAAGCTTTCTTT. This translates into CASKSPHPSAEAFF.